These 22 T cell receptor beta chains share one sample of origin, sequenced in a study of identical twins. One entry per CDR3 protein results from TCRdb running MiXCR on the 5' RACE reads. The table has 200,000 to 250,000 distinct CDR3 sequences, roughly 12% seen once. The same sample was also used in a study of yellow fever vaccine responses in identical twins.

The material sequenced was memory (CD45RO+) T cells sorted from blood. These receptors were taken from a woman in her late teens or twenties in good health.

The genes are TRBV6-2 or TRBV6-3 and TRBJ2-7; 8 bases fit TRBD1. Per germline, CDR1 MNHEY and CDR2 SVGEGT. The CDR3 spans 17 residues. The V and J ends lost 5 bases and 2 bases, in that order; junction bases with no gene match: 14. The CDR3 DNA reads TGTGCCAGCAGTCAAGCCCGGACAGGGCTCCGACCCTACGAGCAGTACTTC. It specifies CASSQARTGLRPYEQYF.

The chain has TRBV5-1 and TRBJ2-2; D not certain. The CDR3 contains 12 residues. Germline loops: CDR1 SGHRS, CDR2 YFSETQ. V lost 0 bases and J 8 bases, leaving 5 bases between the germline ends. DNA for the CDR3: TGCGCCAGCAGCTTGGTAAAGGGGGAGCTGTTTTTT. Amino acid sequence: CASSLVKGELFF.

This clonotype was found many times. In nucleotides, the CDR3 is TGTGCCAGCATCCATACCGGGACGGCGGAGTACGAGCAGTACTTC. Translated, it gives CASIHTGTAEYEQYF. This sequence joins TRBV12-3 or TRBV12-4 and TRBJ2-7, with D possibly being TRBD1 or TRBD2 (5 bases each). Trimming took 7 bases from V and 4 from J, leaving 20 bases between them. This CDR3 spans 15 amino acids.

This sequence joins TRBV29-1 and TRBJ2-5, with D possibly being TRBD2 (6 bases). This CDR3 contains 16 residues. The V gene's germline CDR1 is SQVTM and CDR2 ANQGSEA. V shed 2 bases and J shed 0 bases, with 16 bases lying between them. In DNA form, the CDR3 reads TGCAGCGTTGAAAGTAGTTCTAGCGAGTACCAAGAGACCCAGTACTTC. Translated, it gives CSVESSSSEYQETQYF.

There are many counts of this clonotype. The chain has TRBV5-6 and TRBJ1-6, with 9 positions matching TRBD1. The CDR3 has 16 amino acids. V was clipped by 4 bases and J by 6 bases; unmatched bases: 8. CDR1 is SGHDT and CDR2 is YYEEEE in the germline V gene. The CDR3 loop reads CASSTGQGSANSPLHF. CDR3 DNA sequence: TGTGCCAGCAGCACCGGACAGGGGAGCGCTAATTCACCCCTCCACTTT.

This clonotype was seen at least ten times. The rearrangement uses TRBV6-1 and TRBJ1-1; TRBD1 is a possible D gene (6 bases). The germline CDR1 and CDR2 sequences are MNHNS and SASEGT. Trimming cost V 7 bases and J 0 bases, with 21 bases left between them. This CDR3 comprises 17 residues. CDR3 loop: CASTLRGQTKLNTEAFF. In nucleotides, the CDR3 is TGTGCCAGCACCCTACGCGGACAGACGAAGCTGAACACTGAAGCTTTCTTT.

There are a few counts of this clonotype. CDR3 sequence reads: CASSLLGGSLAGRSGTQYF. CDR3 DNA: TGCGCCAGCAGCCTACTAGGGGGCTCCTTAGCGGGGAGAAGTGGGACCCAGTACTTC. The chain uses TRBV5-1 and TRBJ2-5; tentatively, D is TRBD2 (8 bases). The germline CDR1 and CDR2 sequences are SGHRS and YFSETQ. Trimming shortened V by 4 bases and J by 7 bases, and 32 bases separated the two germline ends. The CDR3 extends over 19 amino acids. Supplemented by reference TRBV5-1 and TRBJ2-5, the full variable domain reads KAGVTQTPRYLIKTRGQQVTLSCSPISGHRSVSWYQQTPGQGLQFLFEYFSETQRNKGNFPGRFSGRQFSNSRSEMNVSTLELGDSALYLCASSLLGGSLAGRSGTQYFGPGTRLLVL.

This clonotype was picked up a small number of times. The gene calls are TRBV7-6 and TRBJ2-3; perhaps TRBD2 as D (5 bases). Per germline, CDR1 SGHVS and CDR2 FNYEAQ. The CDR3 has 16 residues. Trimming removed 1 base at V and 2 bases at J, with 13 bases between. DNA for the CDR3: TGTGCCAGCAGCTTAGGGTTCGGGGTGGTCACAGATACGCAGTATTTT. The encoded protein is CASSLGFGVVTDTQYF.

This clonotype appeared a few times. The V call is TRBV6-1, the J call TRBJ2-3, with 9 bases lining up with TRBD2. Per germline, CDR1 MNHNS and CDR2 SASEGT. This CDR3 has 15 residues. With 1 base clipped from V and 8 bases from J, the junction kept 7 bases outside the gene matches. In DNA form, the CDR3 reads TGTGCCAGCAGTGAAGGGACTAGCGACCGGGGTACGCAGTATTTT. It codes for CASSEGTSDRGTQYF.

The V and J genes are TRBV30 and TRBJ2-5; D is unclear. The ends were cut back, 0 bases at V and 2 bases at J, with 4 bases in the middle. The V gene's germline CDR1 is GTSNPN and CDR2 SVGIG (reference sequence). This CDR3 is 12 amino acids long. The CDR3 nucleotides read TGTGCCTGGAGTGTCTCACAAGAGACCCAGTACTTC. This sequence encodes CAWSVSQETQYF.

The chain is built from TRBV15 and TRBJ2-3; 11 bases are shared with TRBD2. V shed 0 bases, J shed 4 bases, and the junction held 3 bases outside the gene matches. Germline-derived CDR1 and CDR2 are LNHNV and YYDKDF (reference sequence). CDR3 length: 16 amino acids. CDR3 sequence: CATSRELAGVPDTQYF. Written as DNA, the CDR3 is TGTGCCACCAGCAGAGAACTAGCGGGAGTCCCAGATACGCAGTATTTT.

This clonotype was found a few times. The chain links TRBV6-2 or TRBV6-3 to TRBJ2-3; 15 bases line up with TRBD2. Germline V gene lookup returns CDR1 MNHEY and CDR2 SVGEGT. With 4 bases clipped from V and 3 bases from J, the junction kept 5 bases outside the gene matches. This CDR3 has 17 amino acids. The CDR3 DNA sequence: TGTGCCAGCAGTTCCGGGACTAGCGGGAGGATGACAGATACGCAGTATTTT. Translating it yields CASSSGTSGRMTDTQYF.

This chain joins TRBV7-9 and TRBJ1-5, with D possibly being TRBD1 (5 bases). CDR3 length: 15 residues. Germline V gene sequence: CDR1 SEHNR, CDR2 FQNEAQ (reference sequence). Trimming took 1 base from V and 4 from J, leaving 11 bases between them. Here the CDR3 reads CASSLGQGPNQPQHF. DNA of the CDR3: TGTGCCAGCAGCTTAGGTCAGGGCCCAAATCAGCCCCAGCATTTT.

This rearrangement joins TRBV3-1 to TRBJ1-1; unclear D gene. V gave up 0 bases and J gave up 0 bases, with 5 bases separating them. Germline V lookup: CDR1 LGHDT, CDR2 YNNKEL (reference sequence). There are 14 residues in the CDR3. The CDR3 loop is CASSQDLVNTEAFF. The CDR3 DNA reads TGTGCCAGCAGCCAAGATCTGGTGAACACTGAAGCTTTCTTT.

The CDR3 sequence: CASSPYGQGVTEKLFF. As DNA, the CDR3 is TGTGCCAGCTCACCCTATGGACAGGGTGTGACAGAAAAACTGTTTTTT. V and J are TRBV18 and TRBJ1-4; the match to TRBD1 covers 8 bases. V trimming: 3 bases; J trimming: 8 bases; junction bases outside the gene matches: 11. Looked up from germline, CDR1 is KGHSH and CDR2 is LQKENI. This CDR3 contains 16 residues.

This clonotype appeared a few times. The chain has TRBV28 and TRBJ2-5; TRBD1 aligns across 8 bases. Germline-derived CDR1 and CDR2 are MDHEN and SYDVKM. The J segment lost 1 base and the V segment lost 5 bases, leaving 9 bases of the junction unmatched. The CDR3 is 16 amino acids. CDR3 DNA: TGTGCCAGCAGTGGCCGCAGGGGGCTAACCCAAGAGACCCAGTACTTC. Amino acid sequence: CASSGRRGLTQETQYF.

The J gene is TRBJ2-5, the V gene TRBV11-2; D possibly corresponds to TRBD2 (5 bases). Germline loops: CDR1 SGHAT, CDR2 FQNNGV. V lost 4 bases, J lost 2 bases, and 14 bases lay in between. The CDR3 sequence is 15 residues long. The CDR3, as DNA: TGTGCCAGCAGCTCACGGACTGGGCTACAAGAGACCCAGTACTTC. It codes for CASSSRTGLQETQYF.

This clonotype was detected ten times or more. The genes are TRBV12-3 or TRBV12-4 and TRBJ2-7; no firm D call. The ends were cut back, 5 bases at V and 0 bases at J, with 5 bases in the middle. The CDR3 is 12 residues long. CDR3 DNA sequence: TGTGCCAGCAGTATCACCTCCTACGAGCAGTACTTC. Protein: CASSITSYEQYF.

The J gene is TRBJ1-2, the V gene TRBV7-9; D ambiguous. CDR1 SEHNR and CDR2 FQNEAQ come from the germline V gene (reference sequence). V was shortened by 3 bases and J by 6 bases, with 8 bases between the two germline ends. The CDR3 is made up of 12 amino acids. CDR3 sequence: CASSLEINGYTF. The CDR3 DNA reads TGTGCCAGCAGCTTGGAGATTAATGGCTACACCTTC.

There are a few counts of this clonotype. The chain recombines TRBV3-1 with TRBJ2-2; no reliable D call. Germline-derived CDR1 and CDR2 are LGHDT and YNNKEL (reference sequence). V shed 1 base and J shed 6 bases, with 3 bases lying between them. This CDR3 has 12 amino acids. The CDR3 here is CASSQVPGELFF. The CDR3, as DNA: TGTGCCAGCAGCCAAGTACCCGGGGAGCTGTTTTTT.

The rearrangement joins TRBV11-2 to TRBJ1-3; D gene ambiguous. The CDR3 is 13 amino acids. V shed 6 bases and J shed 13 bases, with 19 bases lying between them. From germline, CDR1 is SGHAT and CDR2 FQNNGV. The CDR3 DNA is TGTGCCAGCAGTCCAATTCAGAGACTATCTATATATTTT. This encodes CASSPIQRLSIYF.

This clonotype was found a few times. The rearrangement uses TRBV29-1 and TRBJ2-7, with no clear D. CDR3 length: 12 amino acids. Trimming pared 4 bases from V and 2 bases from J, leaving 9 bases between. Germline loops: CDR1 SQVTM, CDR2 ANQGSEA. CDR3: CSVAKPTYEQYF. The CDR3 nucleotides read TGCAGCGTTGCGAAGCCTACCTACGAGCAGTACTTC.